These 27 T cell receptor beta chains were all obtained from the same sample, sequenced in a study of blood T cells in healthy people across ages (dated by TCRdb to 2014 to 2015). The protocol used for the library was 5' RACE. The data were produced on an Illumina HiSeq 2500. The second PCR ran for roughly 7 to 12 cycles and used a J-beta primer mix along with a sample-barcoded 5' primer. TCRdb reworked the public reads: Q25 trimming with fastp, MiXCR clone assembly, productive beta chains retained. Rows are combined by CDR3 protein, so each entry shows the most common genes and DNA. The sample data list 660,000 or so distinct CDR3 sequences, and approximately 59% of these were observed just once. The ten largest clones add up to approximately 40% of the sample. What was sequenced was blood. These receptor sequences come from a man between 60 and 75 years old in good health.

This clonotype was seen at least ten times. J is TRBJ2-7 and V is TRBV20-1, with 8 bases matching TRBD1. The CDR3 contains 12 residues. CDR1 DFQATT and CDR2 SNEGSKA come from the germline V gene (reference sequence). Germline trimming cut 6 bases from V and 6 bases from J; bases unmatched to any gene: 7. CDR3 in amino acids: CSAGEDRGEQYF. The CDR3 DNA reads as TGCAGTGCCGGGGAAGACAGGGGCGAGCAGTACTTC.

This clonotype came up once. V usage is TRBV5-1 and J usage is TRBJ2-5; tentatively, D is TRBD1 (6 bases). Per germline, CDR1 SGHRS and CDR2 YFSETQ. This CDR3 region has 15 residues. The germline V and J ends were trimmed by 4 bases and 3 bases, with 16 bases remaining between them. The CDR3 reads CASSVGNRAEETQYF. The CDR3 bases are TGCGCCAGCAGCGTAGGAAACAGGGCCGAAGAGACCCAGTACTTC. The variable domain in full, with the rest retrieved from reference TRBV5-1 and TRBJ2-5, is KAGVTQTPRYLIKTRGQQVTLSCSPISGHRSVSWYQQTPGQGLQFLFEYFSETQRNKGNFPGRFSGRQFSNSRSEMNVSTLELGDSALYLCASSVGNRAEETQYFGPGTRLLVL.

The chain joins TRBV4-2 to TRBJ1-6, with D perhaps matching TRBD1 (6 bases). This CDR3 contains 15 residues. Germline V gives CDR1 LGHNA, CDR2 YNFKEQ. Trimming took 5 bases from V and 10 from J, leaving 18 bases between them. CDR3 amino acids: CASSSGGGAGSPLHF. CDR3 coding DNA: TGTGCCAGCAGCTCGGGGGGGGGCGCAGGATCACCCCTCCACTTT.

The rearrangement links TRBV20-1 to TRBJ2-5; D is possibly TRBD2 (5 bases). Between the trimmed V and J ends, which lost 6 bases and 4 bases, there was a span of 18 bases. The germline gives CDR1 DFQATT, CDR2 SNEGSKA (reference sequence). The length of the CDR3 is 14 residues. The CDR3 nucleotides are TGCAGTGCCCCTCGGCGGGCATTGGGAGAGACCCAGTACTTC. Its translation is CSAPRRALGETQYF.

The CDR3 spells CSVDDGAGETQYF. The CDR3, as DNA: TGCAGCGTTGATGACGGGGCCGGGGAGACCCAGTACTTC. The J gene is TRBJ2-5, the V gene TRBV29-1; D possibly uses TRBD1 or TRBD2 (5 bases each). CDR1 SQVTM and CDR2 ANQGSEA come from the germline V gene. Trimming removed 3 bases from V and 5 bases from J, with 13 bases in between. The CDR3 is 13 residues long. The whole variable domain, filled in from reference TRBV29-1 and TRBJ2-5, reads SAVISQKPSRDICQRGTSLTIQCQVDSQVTMMFWYRQQPGQSLTLIATANQGSEATYESGFVIDKFPISRPNLTFSTLTVSNMSPEDSSIYLCSVDDGAGETQYFGPGTRLLVL.

The gene calls are TRBV29-1 and TRBJ1-2; 9 bases are a match to TRBD1. V shed 5 bases, J shed 4 bases, and the junction held 5 bases outside the gene matches. This CDR3 contains 13 residues. CDR1 SQVTM and CDR2 ANQGSEA come from the germline V gene. CDR3 bases: TGCAGCGTTTCCGGGACAGGGTCCTATGGCTACACCTTC. Protein sequence: CSVSGTGSYGYTF.

This clonotype was recorded once. The rearrangement links TRBV10-3 to TRBJ1-1; no clear D. The V gene lost 4 bases and the J gene lost 2 bases, with 8 bases spanning the gap. The CDR3 length is 13 residues. Germline V CDR1 and CDR2: ENHRY, SYGVKD. The CDR3 sequence: CAISVRFNTEAFF. DNA of the CDR3: TGTGCCATCAGTGTGCGATTTAACACTGAAGCTTTCTTT.

There are a few counts of this clonotype. The rearrangement uses TRBV12-3 or TRBV12-4 and TRBJ2-3; 8 bases are shared with TRBD2. The junction had 3 bases not matched to a gene; V was cut back by 1 base and J by 3 bases. CDR3 length: 15 amino acids. CDR3 sequence (DNA): TGTGCCAGCAGTTTAGGTCCTAGCGGGACAGATACGCAGTATTTT. Translating gives CASSLGPSGTDTQYF.

The rearrangement joins TRBV2 to TRBJ2-5; D is unclear. Germline V lookup: CDR1 SNHLY, CDR2 FYNNEI. The germline V and J ends were trimmed by 6 bases and 4 bases, with 6 bases remaining between them. This CDR3 spans 11 amino acids. The DNA of the CDR3 is TGTGCCAGCAGGCTCCCAGAGACCCAGTACTTC. This translates into CASRLPETQYF.

The chain employs TRBV4-2 and TRBJ2-7; 11 positions agree with TRBD2. The DNA end favors TRBJ2-5, so the J call may be wrong. Germline values: CDR1 LGHNA, CDR2 YNFKEQ. This CDR3 has 14 amino acids. CDR3 nucleotide sequence: TGTGCCAACCGACTAGCGGGGAACCAAGAGACCCAGTACTTC. Its protein product is CANRLAGNQETQYF.

The CDR3 reads CASSYSISVVYEQYF. The CDR3 nucleotides read TGTGCCAGCAGTTACTCGATTTCAGTAGTCTACGAGCAGTACTTC. The chain couples TRBV6-5 to TRBJ2-7; D remains unclear. Germline lookup yields CDR1 MNHEY and CDR2 SVGAGI. Trimming left V 0 bases short and J 3 bases short, with 12 bases between. This CDR3 has 15 amino acids.

The chain is built from TRBV6-1 and TRBJ1-6; D may be TRBD1 (5 bases). The CDR3 totals 20 residues. V gave up 6 bases and J gave up 0 bases, with 24 bases separating them. The germline CDR1 and CDR2 sequences are MNHNS and SASEGT. Written as DNA, the CDR3 is TGTGCCAGCAGCCACTACCGCAAAACAGGCTTCAGCTCCTATAATTCACCCCTCCACTTT. Amino acids: CASSHYRKTGFSSYNSPLHF.

A note on this clonotype: An end of the junction differs from the germline gene, which may be a read error. The chain is built from TRBV5-1 and TRBJ2-7; 7 positions agree with TRBD1. Germline V CDR1 and CDR2: SGHRS, YFSETQ. This CDR3 comprises 13 residues. CDR3 in amino acids: CASSRQGSYEQSF. The CDR3 coding sequence is TGCGCCAGCAGCCGACAGGGTTCCTACGAGCAGTCCTTC.

The V call is TRBV10-2, the J call TRBJ2-7; no clear D gene. CDR3 length: 13 amino acids. Germline V gene sequence: CDR1 WSHSY, CDR2 SAAADI. The V and J ends lost 4 bases and 2 bases respectively, with 9 bases between them. The CDR3 here is CASSGGDTYEQYF. The CDR3, as DNA: TGCGCCAGCAGTGGGGGTGACACCTACGAGCAGTACTTC.

V gene TRBV6-5 combines with J gene TRBJ1-1; D is ambiguous. The CDR3 runs 12 residues. Between the trimmed V and J ends, which lost 6 bases and 1 base, there was a span of 6 bases. Germline V lookup: CDR1 MNHEY, CDR2 SVGAGI. The CDR3 DNA reads as TGTGCCAGCAGCCAGAGGAACACTGAAGCTTTCTTT. This gives the protein CASSQRNTEAFF.

The chain couples TRBV7-9 to TRBJ2-4; the match to TRBD1 covers 7 bases. Germline assignment: CDR1 SEHNR and CDR2 FQNEAQ (reference sequence). The CDR3 is 13 residues long. V lost 7 bases, J lost 7 bases, and 7 bases stayed unmatched. DNA of the CDR3: TGTGCCAGCACACCCCCGGACAGGAACATTCAGTACTTC. It translates to CASTPPDRNIQYF.

This clonotype was seen a handful of times. The CDR3 bases are TGTGCCAGCTCACCCAGGGACAATTCACCCCTCCACTTT. Translated, it gives CASSPRDNSPLHF. This rearrangement joins TRBV18 to TRBJ1-6, with D maybe TRBD1 (5 bases). This CDR3 contains 13 residues. V lost 3 bases, J lost 7 bases, and 7 bases lay in between. From germline, CDR1 is KGHSH and CDR2 LQKENI.

V and J are TRBV28 and TRBJ1-2, with no clear D. V was shortened by 5 bases and J by 0 bases, with 10 bases between the two germline ends. The CDR3 sequence is 14 residues long. The germline CDR1 and CDR2 sequences are MDHEN and SYDVKM. The CDR3 loop reads CASSTANSNYGYTF. Here the CDR3 DNA reads TGTGCCAGCAGTACAGCTAATTCTAACTATGGCTACACCTTC.

The gene calls are TRBV7-8 and TRBJ2-1, with 8 positions matching TRBD1. The CDR3 length is 12 residues. The germline V gene encodes CDR1 SGHVS and CDR2 FQNEAQ. V lost 1 base and J lost 15; bases outside the gene matches: 5. CDR3 in DNA: TGTGCCAGCAGCTTAGGACAGGGGTTTTGGTTCTTC. It specifies CASSLGQGFWFF.

V and J are TRBV6-1 and TRBJ1-5; D is unresolved. CDR3 length: 13 amino acids. V gave up 4 bases and J gave up 6 bases, with 10 bases separating them. Germline CDR1 is MNHNS and CDR2 is SASEGT. In DNA, the CDR3 is TGTGCCAGCAGTGCTCAAGGCGTTCAGCCCCAGCATTTT. It encodes CASSAQGVQPQHF.

CDR3 DNA: TGCGCCAGCAGCCAAGACGGGACAGGCGCAGATACGCAGTATTTT. This translates into CASSQDGTGADTQYF. The V gene is TRBV4-1, the J gene TRBJ2-3; 8 bases are a match to TRBD1. V dropped 0 bases and J dropped 4; count of bases not matched to a gene: 3. This CDR3 has 15 residues. Germline V gene sequence: CDR1 MGHRA, CDR2 YSYEKL.

The genes are TRBV29-1 and TRBJ1-5, with D possibly TRBD1 on 5 matching bases. V lost 0 bases and J lost 7, with 7 bases in between. This CDR3 has 12 residues. Per the germline V gene, CDR1 is SQVTM and CDR2 is ANQGSEA. As DNA, the CDR3 is TGCAGCGTTGAAGATCGGGGGCAGCCCCAGCATTTT. This codes for CSVEDRGQPQHF.

This chain links TRBV20-1 with TRBJ2-3; 7 bases fit TRBD1. The CDR3 extends over 15 amino acids. From germline, CDR1 is DFQATT and CDR2 SNEGSKA (reference sequence). With 5 bases clipped from V and 4 bases from J, the junction kept 12 bases outside the gene matches. The CDR3 spells CSADSGGQSPDTQYF. CDR3 nucleotide sequence: TGCAGTGCTGACTCTGGGGGACAGAGCCCAGATACGCAGTATTTT.

This clonotype came up a few times. This sequence joins TRBV9 and TRBJ2-2; TRBD2 is a possible D gene (6 bases). This CDR3 comprises 13 residues. CDR1 is SGDLS and CDR2 is YYNGEE in the germline V gene. V was shortened by 4 bases and J by 7 bases, with 11 bases between the two germline ends. CDR3 DNA sequence: TGTGCCAGCAGCCCCGACGGGAGCGGGGAGCTGTTTTTT. This gives the protein CASSPDGSGELFF.

This rearrangement joins TRBV12-5 to TRBJ1-2, with 10 bases identical to TRBD1. The germline gives CDR1 LGHNT, CDR2 FRNRAP. The CDR3 covers 14 residues. The CDR3 DNA reads TGTCTAACGGGGACAGGGGATGTTGAGCTTGGCTACACCTTC. Amino acid sequence: CLTGTGDVELGYTF.

This clonotype has only a few counts. The chain uses TRBV5-6 and TRBJ2-3; 9 bases fit TRBD2. Germline V gene sequence: CDR1 SGHDT, CDR2 YYEEEE. The CDR3 loop spans 16 amino acids. V shed 0 bases, J shed 2 bases, and the junction held 4 bases outside the gene matches. CDR3 region: CASSLALAGYTDTQYF. The CDR3 region has the DNA TGTGCCAGCAGCTTGGCCCTAGCGGGGTACACAGATACGCAGTATTTT.

The chain has TRBV20-1 and TRBJ2-5, with 7 bases aligning to TRBD2. CDR1 and CDR2 from the germline V gene are DFQATT and SNEGSKA (reference sequence). CDR3 length: 16 amino acids. Germline trimming cut 5 bases from V and 6 bases from J; bases unmatched to any gene: 18. DNA of the CDR3: TGCAGTGCTTCCAAGCTAGCGGAGGGGCCGCAGAAGACCCAGTACTTC. Residues: CSASKLAEGPQKTQYF.